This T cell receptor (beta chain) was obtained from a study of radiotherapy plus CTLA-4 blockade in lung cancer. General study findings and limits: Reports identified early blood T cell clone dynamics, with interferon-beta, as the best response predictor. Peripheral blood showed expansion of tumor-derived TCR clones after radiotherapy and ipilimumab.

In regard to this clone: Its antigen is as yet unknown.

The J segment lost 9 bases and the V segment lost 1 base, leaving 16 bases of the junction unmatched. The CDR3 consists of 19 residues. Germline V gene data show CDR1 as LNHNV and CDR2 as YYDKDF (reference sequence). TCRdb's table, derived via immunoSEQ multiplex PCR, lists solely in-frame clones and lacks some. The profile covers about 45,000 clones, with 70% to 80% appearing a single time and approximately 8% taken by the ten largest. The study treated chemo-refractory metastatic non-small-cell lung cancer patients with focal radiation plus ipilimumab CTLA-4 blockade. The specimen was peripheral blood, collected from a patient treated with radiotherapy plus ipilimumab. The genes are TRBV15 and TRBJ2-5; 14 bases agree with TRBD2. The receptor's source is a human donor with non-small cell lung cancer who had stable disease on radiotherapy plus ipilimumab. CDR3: CATSRVPTPRGLAGEPQYF. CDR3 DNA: TGTGCCACCAGCAGAGTGCCCACCCCCCGGGGACTAGCGGGGGAGCCCCAGTACTTC.